This T cell receptor (beta chain) was documented in a study of T cell responses to AZD1222 COVID-19 vaccine. Only in-frame clones appear in the TCRdb table, and some are missing; sequencing was by immunoSEQ multiplex PCR. The repertoire holds roughly 140,000 clones, with about 91% as singletons. The CDR3 contains 14 residues. Germline V gene data show CDR1 as SGDLS and CDR2 as YYNGEE. V was pared by 1 base and J by 5 bases, with 13 bases between. Study conclusions and caveats: A mostly white British donor set with more females was recruited, and clonal diversity was possibly underestimated. Repertoires were sampled only after the peak T cell response.

This clone has only a few counts. Antigen unknown. This sample comprised peripheral blood, obtained on day 0 of AZD1222 vaccination. This chain connects TRBV9 to TRBJ2-7; weak D call: TRBD2 (5 bases). This TCR came from an adult in good health. Here the CDR3 reads CASSVTTLGDEQYF. The CDR3 bases are TGTGCCAGCAGCGTAACCACGCTGGGAGACGAGCAGTACTTC. Complete variable domain (other parts from reference TRBV9 and TRBJ2-7): DSGVTQTPKHLITATGQRVTLRCSPRSGDLSVYWYQQSLDQGLQFLIQYYNGEERAKGNILERFSAQQFPDLHSELNLSSLELGDSALYFCASSVTTLGDEQYFGPGTRLTVT.